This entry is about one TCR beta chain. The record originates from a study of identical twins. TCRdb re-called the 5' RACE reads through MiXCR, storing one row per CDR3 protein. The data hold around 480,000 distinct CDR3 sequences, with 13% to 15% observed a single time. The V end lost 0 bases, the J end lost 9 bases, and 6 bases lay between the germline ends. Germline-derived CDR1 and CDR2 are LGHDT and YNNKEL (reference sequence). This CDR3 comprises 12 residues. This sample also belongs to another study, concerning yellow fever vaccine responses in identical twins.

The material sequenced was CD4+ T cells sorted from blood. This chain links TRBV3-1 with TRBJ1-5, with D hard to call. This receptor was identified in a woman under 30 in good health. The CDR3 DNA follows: TGTGCCAGCAGCCAAGATTTGGGGCCCCAGCATTTT. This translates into CASSQDLGPQHF. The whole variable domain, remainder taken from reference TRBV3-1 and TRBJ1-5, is DTAVSQTPKYLVTQMGNDKSIKCEQNLGHDTMYWYKQDSKKFLKIMFSYNNKELIINETVPNRFSPKSPDKAHLNLHINSLELGDSAVYFCASSQDLGPQHFGDGTRLSIL.